Following are 23 T cell receptor beta chains from one sample sequenced in a study of T-cell memory formation after mild COVID-19. TCRdb analysed the 5' RACE reads with MiXCR anew, one entry per CDR3 protein. The data hold a few hundred thousand distinct CDR3 sequences, with roughly 15% observed a single time. What was sequenced was PBMCs or a T cell subset sorted from them (not recorded which). The receptors were gathered from a young man who had mild COVID-19 (a few samples of this study predate the infection). Cell type and time point are not known.

As for this clonotype: A junction end diverges from the germline sequence, so it may reflect a read error. The chain joins TRBV7-9 to TRBJ2-3, with TRBD1 as a possible D gene (6 bases). The CDR3 contains 16 residues. Germline V gene lookup returns CDR1 SEHNR and CDR2 FQNEAQ (reference sequence). The CDR3 loop reads CASSPLQGFSTDKQYF. In DNA form, the CDR3 reads TGTGCCAGCAGCCCGCTACAGGGCTTTAGCACAGATAAGCAGTATTTT.

This clonotype was found once. In DNA, the CDR3 is TGTGCCAGCAGCCTCGGGACGGTAGACACTGAAGCTTTCTTT. As protein: CASSLGTVDTEAFF. This chain connects TRBV3-1 to TRBJ1-1; tentatively, D is TRBD1 (5 bases). Deletions cut 4 bases from V and 3 bases from J, with 12 bases between. Per germline, CDR1 LGHDT and CDR2 YNNKEL (reference sequence). The CDR3 sequence is 14 residues long.

J is TRBJ2-3 and V is TRBV9, with 10 bases fitting TRBD2. Germline V lookup: CDR1 SGDLS, CDR2 YYNGEE. The CDR3 has 18 residues. J lost 0 bases, V lost 2 bases, and 9 bases had no gene match. CDR3: CASSVASGGMGSTDTQYF. In DNA form, the CDR3 reads TGTGCCAGCAGCGTGGCTAGCGGGGGTATGGGGAGCACAGATACGCAGTATTTT.

V is TRBV11-2 and J is TRBJ1-5, with no clear D. The CDR3 loop spans 16 amino acids. From germline, CDR1 is SGHAT and CDR2 FQNNGV. The V end lost 0 bases, the J end lost 0 bases, and 9 bases lay between the germline ends. As DNA, the CDR3 is TGTGCCAGCAGCTTAGACCCGTTGGATAGCAATCAGCCCCAGCATTTT. Amino acid sequence: CASSLDPLDSNQPQHF.

This clonotype came up many times. This sequence joins TRBV11-2 and TRBJ2-5; no reliable D call. The CDR3 has 13 residues. Looked up from germline, CDR1 is SGHAT and CDR2 is FQNNGV. V lost 1 base and J lost 1, with 4 bases in between. CDR3 coding DNA: TGTGCCAGCAGCTTAGTGCCCCAAGAGACCCAGTACTTC. It encodes CASSLVPQETQYF.

The chain couples TRBV6-2 or TRBV6-3 to TRBJ1-2; 7 positions match TRBD1. Losses at the gene ends were 7 bases for V and 7 bases for J; bases not matched to a gene: 6. The CDR3 loop spans 12 amino acids. The germline gives CDR1 MNHEY, CDR2 SVGEGT. CDR3: CASNRDSRGYTF. In DNA, the CDR3 is TGTGCCAGCAACCGGGACAGCCGTGGCTACACCTTC.

The table lists this clonotype with a few counts. This rearrangement joins TRBV11-2 to TRBJ1-4; possible D gene TRBD1, 6 bases. CDR3 size: 15 residues. V gave up 1 base and J gave up 1 base, with 7 bases separating them. The germline CDR1 and CDR2 sequences are SGHAT and FQNNGV. The CDR3 is CASSLGGGTNEKLFF. The CDR3 DNA reads as TGTGCCAGCAGCTTAGGAGGGGGAACTAATGAAAAACTGTTTTTT. The full variable domain, in which reference TRBV11-2 and TRBJ1-4 provide the parts outside the CDR3, is EAGVAQSPRYKIIEKRQSVAFWCNPISGHATLYWYQQILGQGPKLLIQFQNNGVVDDSQLPKDRFSAERLKGVDSTLKIQPAKLEDSAVYLCASSLGGGTNEKLFFGSGTQLSVL.

This clonotype was counted a few times. The V gene is TRBV12-3 or TRBV12-4, the J gene TRBJ2-5; TRBD2 matches 9 bases. This CDR3 is built from 15 residues. V shed 4 bases, J shed 5 bases, and the junction held 8 bases outside the gene matches. Written as DNA, the CDR3 is TGTGCCAGCAGTTCGGCGGGGGGGCCAGTGGAGACCCAGTACTTC. Amino acids: CASSSAGGPVETQYF.

The chain is built from TRBV2 and TRBJ2-1; tentative D call: TRBD2 (6 bases). Per the germline V gene, CDR1 is SNHLY and CDR2 is FYNNEI. The V and J ends lost 3 bases and 10 bases respectively, with 22 bases between them. There are 16 residues in the CDR3. The CDR3 DNA is TGTGCCAGCAGTGACCCGCTTACGTACCGGGAGTTCGAGCAGTTCTTC. It is translated as CASSDPLTYREFEQFF.

The chain joins TRBV20-1 to TRBJ1-2, with TRBD1 matching over 8 bases. The ends lost 0 bases at V and 3 bases at J; junction bases unmatched: 3. This CDR3 has 14 amino acids. CDR1 is DFQATT, CDR2 SNEGSKA, per germline (reference sequence). The CDR3 here is CSARDGQGDYGYTF. In DNA, the CDR3 is TGCAGTGCTAGAGATGGACAGGGCGACTATGGCTACACCTTC.

This clonotype was seen a few times. The chain recombines TRBV12-3 or TRBV12-4 with TRBJ1-2; possible D gene TRBD1, 5 bases. V dropped 7 bases and J dropped 4 bases, with 10 bases sitting between them. The CDR3 runs 12 residues. CDR3 nucleotides: TGTGCCAGCACTCGGGGCGGCTATGGCTACACCTTC. As protein: CASTRGGYGYTF.

The CDR3 DNA follows: TGCAGTGCTAGAACCCCGACAGATACGCAGTATTTT. This codes for CSARTPTDTQYF. The chain carries TRBV20-1 and TRBJ2-3; no clear D gene. V gave up 2 bases and J gave up 3 bases, with 6 bases separating them. Germline assignment: CDR1 DFQATT and CDR2 SNEGSKA (reference sequence). CDR3 length: 12 residues.

The sample holds a few counts of this clonotype. The J gene is TRBJ1-6, the V gene TRBV5-1; tentatively, D is TRBD1 (6 bases). The ends were cut back, 4 bases at V and 10 bases at J, with 12 bases in the middle. The CDR3 loop spans 13 amino acids. Looked up from germline, CDR1 is SGHRS and CDR2 is YFSETQ. DNA of the CDR3: TGCGCCAGCAGCCCGGGGGCTGGCTCACCCCTCCACTTT. Protein: CASSPGAGSPLHF. Full variable domain (remainder filled in from reference TRBV5-1 and TRBJ1-6): KAGVTQTPRYLIKTRGQQVTLSCSPISGHRSVSWYQQTPGQGLQFLFEYFSETQRNKGNFPGRFSGRQFSNSRSEMNVSTLELGDSALYLCASSPGAGSPLHFGNGTRLTVT.

This clonotype appeared a few times. This sequence joins TRBV5-1 and TRBJ1-4; 7 positions agree with TRBD1. The CDR3 extends over 15 amino acids. Germline values: CDR1 SGHRS, CDR2 YFSETQ. J gave up 1 base and V 7 bases, and 7 bases lay outside the gene matches. DNA of the CDR3: TGCGCCAGCCGTACAGGGGTAATAACTAATGAAAAACTGTTTTTT. It translates to CASRTGVITNEKLFF.

The V call is TRBV12-3 or TRBV12-4, the J call TRBJ2-2; 8 bases align to TRBD1. Germline trimming cut 2 bases from V and 6 bases from J; bases unmatched to any gene: 5. CDR3 length: 15 amino acids. For the CDR3, the DNA is TGTGCCAGCAGTTTATCCAGGGGGCGAGCCGGGGAGCTGTTTTTT. It translates to CASSLSRGRAGELFF.

This clonotype was seen only a few times. The chain recombines TRBV7-9 with TRBJ2-3; D remains ambiguous. Germline V lookup: CDR1 SEHNR, CDR2 FQNEAQ (reference sequence). V lost 3 bases and J lost 2, with 6 bases in between. The CDR3 is 13 amino acids. The CDR3 nucleotides read TGTGCCAGCAGCTTCGACAACACAGATACGCAGTATTTT. Translation gives CASSFDNTDTQYF.

This clonotype appeared a few times. CDR3 residues: CASSRHGRNSPLHF. The CDR3 region has the DNA TGTGCCAGCAGTCGACACGGTAGGAATTCACCCCTCCACTTT. The V call is TRBV6-2 or TRBV6-3, the J call TRBJ1-6; D remains ambiguous. Trimming shortened V by 5 bases and J by 7 bases, and 12 bases separated the two germline ends. CDR1 and CDR2 (germline): MNHEY, SVGEGT. This CDR3 is built from 14 residues.

J is TRBJ1-2 and V is TRBV12-3 or TRBV12-4; 7 positions match TRBD1. This CDR3 has 13 amino acids. The J segment lost 6 bases and the V segment lost 5 bases, leaving 6 bases of the junction unmatched. The CDR3 spells CASSRGGTDGYTF. The CDR3 DNA follows: TGTGCCAGCAGTCGGGGGGGGACAGATGGCTACACCTTC.

This clonotype was counted only a few times. This sequence joins TRBV6-2 or TRBV6-3 and TRBJ2-1; D call uncertain. Germline values: CDR1 MNHEY, CDR2 SVGEGT. The CDR3 is made up of 12 amino acids. V was cut by 6 bases and J by 14 bases, with 17 bases left in between. Here the CDR3 reads CASSSSPLQKFF. CDR3 sequence (DNA): TGTGCCAGCAGCTCCTCCCCCTTACAGAAGTTCTTC.

This clonotype has only a few counts. The chain is built from TRBV4-3 and TRBJ2-5, with D possibly TRBD1 on 6 matching bases. The CDR3 is made up of 15 amino acids. Trimming removed 4 bases from V and 5 bases from J, with 17 bases in between. CDR1 is LGHNA and CDR2 is YSLEER in the germline V gene. This CDR3 reads CASSPGSGGGETQYF. The DNA for the CDR3 is TGCGCCAGCAGCCCCGGGTCTGGGGGCGGGGAGACCCAGTACTTC.

This clonotype was seen a few times. The chain employs TRBV7-9 and TRBJ1-1, with D hard to call. Germline loops: CDR1 SEHNR, CDR2 FQNEAQ (reference sequence). This CDR3 is built from 13 residues. With 5 bases removed from V and 5 bases from J, the gap between germline ends came to 12 bases. DNA for the CDR3: TGTGCCAGCAGCCCGACTGTCCGGACTGAAGCTTTCTTT. This sequence encodes CASSPTVRTEAFF.

V gene TRBV5-1 combines with J gene TRBJ1-2; 7 nucleotides agree with TRBD1. The trim removed 0 bases at V and 1 base at J, leaving 3 bases unmatched. The germline CDR1 and CDR2 sequences are SGHRS and YFSETQ. The CDR3 is 15 residues long. This CDR3 is CASSLGQGFNYGYTF. CDR3 DNA: TGCGCCAGCAGCTTGGGACAGGGATTTAACTATGGCTACACCTTC.

This chain joins TRBV7-2 and TRBJ1-2; maybe TRBD1 (5 bases). CDR3 length: 14 amino acids. The ends were cut back, 2 bases at V and 2 bases at J, with 9 bases in the middle. Germline V lookup: CDR1 SGHTA, CDR2 FQGNSA. CDR3 sequence: CASSLPGPNYGYTF. The CDR3 DNA reads as TGTGCCAGCAGCTTACCAGGGCCGAACTATGGCTACACCTTC.